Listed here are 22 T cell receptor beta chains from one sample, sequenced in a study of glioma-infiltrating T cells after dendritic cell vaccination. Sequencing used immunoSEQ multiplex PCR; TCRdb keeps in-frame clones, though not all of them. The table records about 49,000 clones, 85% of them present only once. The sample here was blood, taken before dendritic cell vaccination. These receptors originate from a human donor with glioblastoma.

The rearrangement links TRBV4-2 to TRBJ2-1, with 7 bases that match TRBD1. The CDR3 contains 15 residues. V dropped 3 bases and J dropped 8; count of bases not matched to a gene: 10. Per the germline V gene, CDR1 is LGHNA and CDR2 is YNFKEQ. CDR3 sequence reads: CASSQTGTASDEQFF. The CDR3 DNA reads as TGTGCCAGCAGCCAGACCGGGACAGCGAGCGATGAGCAGTTCTTC.

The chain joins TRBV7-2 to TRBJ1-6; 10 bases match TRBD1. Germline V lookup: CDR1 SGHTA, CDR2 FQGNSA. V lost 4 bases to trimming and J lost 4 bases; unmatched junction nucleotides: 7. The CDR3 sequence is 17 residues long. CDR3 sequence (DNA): TGTGCCAGCAGCTCACCCGGACAGGGGGGTTATAATTCACCCCTCCACTTT. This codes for CASSSPGQGGYNSPLHF. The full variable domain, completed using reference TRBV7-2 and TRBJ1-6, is GAGVSQSPSNKVTEKGKDVELRCDPISGHTALYWYRQSLGQGLEFLIYFQGNSAPDKSGLPSDRFSAERTGGSVSTLTIQRTQQEDSAVYLCASSSPGQGGYNSPLHFGNGTRLTVT.

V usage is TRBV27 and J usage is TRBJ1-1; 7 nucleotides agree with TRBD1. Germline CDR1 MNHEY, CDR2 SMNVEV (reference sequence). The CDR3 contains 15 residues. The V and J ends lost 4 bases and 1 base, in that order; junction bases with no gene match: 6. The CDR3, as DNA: TGTGCCAGCAGTTCGACAGGGTATGGGAACACTGAAGCTTTCTTT. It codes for CASSSTGYGNTEAFF.

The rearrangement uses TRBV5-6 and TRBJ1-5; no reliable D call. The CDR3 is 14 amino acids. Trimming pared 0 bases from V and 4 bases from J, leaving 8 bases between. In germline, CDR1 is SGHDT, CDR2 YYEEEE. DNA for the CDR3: TGTGCCAGCAGCTTGGCTTCAGGAAATCAGCCCCAGCATTTT. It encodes CASSLASGNQPQHF.

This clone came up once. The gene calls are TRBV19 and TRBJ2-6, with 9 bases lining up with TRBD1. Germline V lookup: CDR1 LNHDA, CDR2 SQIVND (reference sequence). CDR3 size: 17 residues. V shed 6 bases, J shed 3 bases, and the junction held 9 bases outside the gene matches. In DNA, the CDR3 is TGTGCCAGTAGGGGGGGGACAGGGAAAGTTGGGGCCAACGTCCTGACTTTC. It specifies CASRGGTGKVGANVLTF.

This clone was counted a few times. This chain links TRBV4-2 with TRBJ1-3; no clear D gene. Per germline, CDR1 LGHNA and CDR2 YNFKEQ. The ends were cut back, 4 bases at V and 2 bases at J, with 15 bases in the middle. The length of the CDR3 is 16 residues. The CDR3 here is CASSLNRGRTGNTIYF. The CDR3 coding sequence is TGTGCCAGCAGCCTAAATAGAGGGAGAACTGGAAACACCATATATTTT.

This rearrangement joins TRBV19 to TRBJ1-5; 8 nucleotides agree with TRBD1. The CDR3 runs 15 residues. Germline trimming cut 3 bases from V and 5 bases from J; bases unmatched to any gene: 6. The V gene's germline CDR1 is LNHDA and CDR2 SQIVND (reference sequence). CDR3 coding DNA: TGTGCCAGTAGTATTTGGCAGGGGGCTGATCAGCCCCAGCATTTT. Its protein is CASSIWQGADQPQHF. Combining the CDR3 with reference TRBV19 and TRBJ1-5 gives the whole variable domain DGGITQSPKYLFRKEGQNVTLSCEQNLNHDAMYWYRQDPGQGLRLIYYSQIVNDFQKGDIAEGYSVSREKKESFPLTVTSAQKNPTAFYLCASSIWQGADQPQHFGDGTRLSIL.

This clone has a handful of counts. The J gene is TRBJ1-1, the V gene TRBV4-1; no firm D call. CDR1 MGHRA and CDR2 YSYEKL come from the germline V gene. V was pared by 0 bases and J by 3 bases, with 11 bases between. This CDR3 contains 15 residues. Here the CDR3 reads CASSQDRADYTEAFF. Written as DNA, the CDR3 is TGCGCCAGCAGCCAAGATCGAGCGGACTACACTGAAGCTTTCTTT.

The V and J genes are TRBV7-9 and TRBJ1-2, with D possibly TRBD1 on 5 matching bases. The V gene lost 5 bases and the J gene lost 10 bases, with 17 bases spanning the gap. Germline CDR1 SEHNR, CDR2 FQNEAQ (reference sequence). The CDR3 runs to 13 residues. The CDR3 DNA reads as TGTGCCAGCAGCCCAGCAGCCGGGGGGGACTACACCTTC. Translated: CASSPAAGGDYTF.

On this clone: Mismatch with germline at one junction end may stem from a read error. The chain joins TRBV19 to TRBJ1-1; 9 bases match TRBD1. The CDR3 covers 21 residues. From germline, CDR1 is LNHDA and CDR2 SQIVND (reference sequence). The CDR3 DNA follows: TGTGCCAGTAGTGAAAAACACCTGCTTGGGGACAGGGCCTCACTGAACGCTGAAGCTTTCTTT. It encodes CASSEKHLLGDRASLNAEAFF.

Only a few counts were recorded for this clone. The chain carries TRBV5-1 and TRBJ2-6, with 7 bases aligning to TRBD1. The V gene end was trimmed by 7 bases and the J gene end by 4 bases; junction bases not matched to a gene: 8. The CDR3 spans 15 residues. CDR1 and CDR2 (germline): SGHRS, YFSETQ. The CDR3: CASGLDRPGANVLTF. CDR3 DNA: TGCGCCAGCGGTTTGGACAGGCCAGGGGCCAACGTCCTGACTTTC.

The CDR3 DNA follows: TGTGCCAGCAGCCAAGTCGGGGGGCGGGATGAAGCTTTCTTT. Amino acids: CASSQVGGRDEAFF. The chain uses TRBV4-2 and TRBJ1-1; a possible D gene is TRBD1 (6 bases). V was clipped by 1 base and J by 7 bases, with 13 bases between them. Per germline, CDR1 LGHNA and CDR2 YNFKEQ. This CDR3 has 14 amino acids.

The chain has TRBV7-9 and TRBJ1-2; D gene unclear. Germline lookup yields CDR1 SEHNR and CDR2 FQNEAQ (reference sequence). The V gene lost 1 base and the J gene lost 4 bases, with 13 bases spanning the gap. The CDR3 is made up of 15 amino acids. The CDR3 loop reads CASSLGRPSAYGYTF. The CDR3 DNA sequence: TGTGCCAGCAGCTTAGGCAGGCCAAGTGCCTATGGCTACACCTTC.

The CDR3, as DNA: TGTGCCAGCAGTTTAAGTCTCGGGACAGGGGAGTTTTTT. This codes for CASSLSLGTGEFF. V is TRBV28 and J is TRBJ1-4; 10 bases are shared with TRBD1. With 2 bases clipped from V and 16 bases from J, the junction kept 7 bases outside the gene matches. The CDR3 spans 13 residues. The germline V gene has CDR1 MDHEN and CDR2 SYDVKM.

The CDR3 nucleotides are TGCGCCAGCGCAAGAGGACAGGGGGAGGGTGGCTACACCTTC. Translated, it gives CASARGQGEGGYTF. The chain is built from TRBV5-1 and TRBJ1-2, with 10 bases lining up with TRBD1. Trimming removed 7 bases from V and 7 bases from J; junction bases left unmatched: 10. The CDR3 sequence is 14 residues long. The germline gives CDR1 SGHRS, CDR2 YFSETQ.

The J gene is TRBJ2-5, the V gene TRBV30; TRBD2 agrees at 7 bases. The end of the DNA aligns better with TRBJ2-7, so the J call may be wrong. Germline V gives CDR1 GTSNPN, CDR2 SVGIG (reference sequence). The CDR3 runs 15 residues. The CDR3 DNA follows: TGTGCCTGGAGTGTGGCAGCGGGAATCCTACACGAGCAGTACTTC. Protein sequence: CAWSVAAGILHEQYF.

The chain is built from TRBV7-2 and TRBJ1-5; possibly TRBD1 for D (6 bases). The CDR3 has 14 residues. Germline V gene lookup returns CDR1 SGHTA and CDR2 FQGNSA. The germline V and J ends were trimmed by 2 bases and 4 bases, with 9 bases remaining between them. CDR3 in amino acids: CASSLSTGNQPQHF. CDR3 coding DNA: TGTGCCAGCAGCTTAAGCACAGGGAATCAGCCCCAGCATTTT.

As DNA, the CDR3 is TGTGCCAGCAGTGATGAAAGGGGAGGGCATCAGCCCCAGCATTTT. Protein product: CASSDERGGHQPQHF. This sequence joins TRBV25-1 and TRBJ1-5; D may be TRBD1 (5 bases). V gave up 3 bases and J gave up 5 bases, with 14 bases separating them. CDR3 length equals 15 residues. In germline, CDR1 is MGHDK, CDR2 SYGVNS.

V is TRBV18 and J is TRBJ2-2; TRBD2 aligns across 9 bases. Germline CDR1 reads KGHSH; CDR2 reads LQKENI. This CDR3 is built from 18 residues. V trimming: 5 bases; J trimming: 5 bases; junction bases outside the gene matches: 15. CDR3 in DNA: TGTGCCAGCTCATCCCTCCACGGAGATAGCGGGAGTACCGGGGAGCTGTTTTTT. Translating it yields CASSSLHGDSGSTGELFF.

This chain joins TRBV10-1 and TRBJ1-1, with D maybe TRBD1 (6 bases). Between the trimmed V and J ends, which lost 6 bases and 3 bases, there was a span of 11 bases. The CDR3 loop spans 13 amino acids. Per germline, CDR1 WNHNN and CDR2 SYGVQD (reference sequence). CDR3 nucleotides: TGCGCCAGCAGGTCGGCAGGGGACACTGAAGCTTTCTTT. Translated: CASRSAGDTEAFF.

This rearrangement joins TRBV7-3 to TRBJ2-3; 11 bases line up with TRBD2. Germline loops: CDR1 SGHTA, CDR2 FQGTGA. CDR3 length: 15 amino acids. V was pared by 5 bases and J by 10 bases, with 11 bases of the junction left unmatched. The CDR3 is CASSLGLAAQVAQYF. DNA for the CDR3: TGTGCCAGCAGCCTGGGACTAGCGGCCCAGGTTGCGCAGTATTTT.

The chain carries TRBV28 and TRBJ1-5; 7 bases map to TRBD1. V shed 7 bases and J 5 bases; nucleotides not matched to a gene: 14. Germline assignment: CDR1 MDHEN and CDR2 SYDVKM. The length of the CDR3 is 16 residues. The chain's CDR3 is CASISPHRGGYQPQHF. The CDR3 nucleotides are TGTGCCAGCATCTCTCCCCACAGGGGCGGATATCAGCCCCAGCATTTT.